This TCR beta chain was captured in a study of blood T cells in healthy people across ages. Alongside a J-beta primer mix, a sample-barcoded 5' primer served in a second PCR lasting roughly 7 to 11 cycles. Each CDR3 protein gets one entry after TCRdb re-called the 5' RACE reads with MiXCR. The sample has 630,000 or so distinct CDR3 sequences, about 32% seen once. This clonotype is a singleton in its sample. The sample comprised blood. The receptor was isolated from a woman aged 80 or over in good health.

DNA for the CDR3: TGCAGTGCTAGAGGTCATCCCGGCGGGTACTCCTACGAGCAGTACTTC. The encoded protein is CSARGHPGGYSYEQYF. The chain carries TRBV20-1 and TRBJ2-7; maybe TRBD2 (5 bases). Trimming stripped 1 base from V and 0 bases from J, with 16 bases between. Germline assignment: CDR1 DFQATT and CDR2 SNEGSKA (reference sequence). CDR3 size: 16 residues.